The source of this T cell receptor beta chain is a study of T cells in Graves' hyperthyroidism and ophthalmopathy. Germline lookup yields CDR1 SGHDN and CDR2 FVKESK. J gave up 6 bases and V 3 bases, and 4 bases lay outside the gene matches. The CDR3 consists of 13 residues. Clinical symptoms, serum thyroxine and TRAb, thyroid ultrasound and orbital computed tomography were used for the diagnoses. TCR beta CDR3 regions were amplified from RNA transcripts. Initially, a first-round RT-PCR of the TCR CDR3 employed the HTBI primer set. TCRdb reprocessed the multiplex PCR reads via MiXCR and lists one record per CDR3 protein. The sample has approximately 370,000 distinct CDR3 sequences, about 15% seen once. This clonotype was seen a few times.

The sequenced sample consisted of blood. This clonotype was sampled from a woman in her 30s with Graves' hyperthyroidism. V and J are TRBV14 and TRBJ2-7, with 8 bases that match TRBD2. CDR3 sequence (DNA): TGTGCCAGCAGCCATGGTAGCGGGATCGAGCAGTACTTC. This gives the protein CASSHGSGIEQYF.